Listed below are T cell receptor beta chains from one sample, sequenced in a study of memory B cells and T cells in multiple sclerosis. Libraries were prepared by immunoSEQ multiplex PCR; TCRdb keeps only in-frame clonotypes and omits some of them. This sample carries under 50,000 clones, about four fifths of them seen once, and the ten largest clones take 1% to 1.3%. These receptors lack a known antigen. The source material was PBMCs from blood kept in culture. The source of these receptors is a human donor with multiple sclerosis. The CDR3 runs from the conserved cysteine through the conserved F or W. The D gene is left open where the match is weak. Size is stated for part of the rows, as once, few or many counts, or as a class when the clone is expanded.

J	size	V	D	DNA	CDR3
TRBJ1-1	.	TRBV6-1	.	TGTGCCAGCACAGGGGTGGGCACTGAAGCTTTCTTT	CASTGVGTEAFF
TRBJ2-3	.	TRBV19	.	TGTGCCAGTAGTGCTACCGTAACGGGAATCGATACGCAGTATTTT	CASSATVTGIDTQYF
TRBJ1-6	few	TRBV4-3	TRBD1	TGCGCCAGCAGCCAAGATTTGGACCCTGGGACAGGGGATAATTCACCCCTCCACTTT	CASSQDLDPGTGDNSPLHF
TRBJ2-7	.	TRBV5-6	.	TGTGCCAGCAGCGAGGACTGGAACTACGAGCAGTACTTC	CASSEDWNYEQYF
TRBJ2-7	few	TRBV7-9	TRBD2	TGTGCCAGCAGCTACACTAGCGGGGGCTCCTACGAGCAGTACTTC	CASSYTSGGSYEQYF
TRBJ1-1	.	TRBV20-1	.	TGCAGTGCAAGGAAGAACACTGAAGCTTTCTTT	CSARKNTEAFF
TRBJ2-3	once	TRBV28	.	TGTGCCAGCAGTTTCTACGGGGGCAGCACAGATACGCAGTATTTT	CASSFYGGSTDTQYF
TRBJ2-1	.	TRBV6-6	.	TGTGCCAGCAGTTATGCTCCTCCCCCGTACAATGAGCAGTTCTTC	CASSYAPPPYNEQFF
TRBJ2-2	.	TRBV5-1	TRBD1	TGCGCCAGCAGCTTGCTTTTCAGACAGGGGTCCACCGGGGAGCTGTTTTTT	CASSLLFRQGSTGELFF
TRBJ2-2	.	TRBV5-1	TRBD2	TGCGCCAGCAGCCGATTAGCGGGGGTCGCGAACACCGGGGAGCTGTTTTTT	CASSRLAGVANTGELFF
TRBJ2-7	.	TRBV6-1	TRBD1	TGTGCCAGCAGCCCCCAGCAGGGGGCCTACGAGCAGTACTTC	CASSPQQGAYEQYF
TRBJ2-7	.	TRBV4-2	.	TGTGCCAGCAGCCAAGAGGTGGTAGGATCCTACGAGCAGTACTTC	CASSQEVVGSYEQYF
TRBJ2-6	.	TRBV5-1	.	TGCGCCAGCAGCTTGCAGCGGACTGGGGCCAACGTCCTGACTTTC	CASSLQRTGANVLTF
TRBJ2-3	.	TRBV11-2	.	TGTGCCAGCAGCTTAGGTGGGCGCGCAGATACGCAGTATTTT	CASSLGGRADTQYF
TRBJ1-2	.	TRBV15	.	TGTGCCACCAGCAGATCCAGGAGTTGGGGCTACACCTTC	CATSRSRSWGYTF
TRBJ2-3	.	TRBV7-2	TRBD2	TGTGCCAGCAGCTCCCTAATCTTTTCCGCGGAGCGGGGGCGAGATACGCAGTATTTT	CASSSLIFSAERGRDTQYF
TRBJ2-7	few	TRBV6-6	.	TGTGCCAGCAGTTACCAGGGACGACTCTACGAGCAGTACTTC	CASSYQGRLYEQYF
TRBJ2-1	.	TRBV18	.	TGTGCCAGCTCACCACCCTCCGGGACACCATCCTACAATGAGCAGTTCTTC	CASSPPSGTPSYNEQFF
TRBJ2-5	.	TRBV6-5	.	TGTGCCAGCAGTTTGTCCAGGGCCATACAAGAGACCCAGTACTTC	CASSLSRAIQETQYF
TRBJ2-3	.	TRBV2	.	TGTGCCAGCAGTGGAGGGAGCACAGATACGCAGTATTTT	CASSGGSTDTQYF
TRBJ2-1	once	TRBV27	TRBD2	TGTGCCAGCAGCCCCACTAGCGGGGGTCACCTATACAATGAGCAGTTCTTC	CASSPTSGGHLYNEQFF
TRBJ2-3	.	TRBV7-9	TRBD1	TGTGCCAGCAGCTTAGAACAGGGGGGAGATACGCAGTATTTT	CASSLEQGGDTQYF
TRBJ1-2	.	TRBV2	TRBD1	TGTGCCAGCAGGCAGGGGGATGGCTACACCTTC	CASRQGDGYTF
TRBJ2-7	.	TRBV6-5	TRBD1	TGTGCCAGCAGTTACTCGAACAGGGGAAGCTACGAGCAGTACTTC	CASSYSNRGSYEQYF
TRBJ1-2	.	TRBV7-9	.	TGTGCCAGCAGCTTAGGACCGGCGGAAGGCTACACCTTC	CASSLGPAEGYTF
TRBJ2-1	.	TRBV6-5	.	TGTGCCAGCAGTTGGAAGGACAGCGTGAATGAGCAGTTCTTC	CASSWKDSVNEQFF
TRBJ2-1	.	TRBV5-1	.	TGCGCCAGCAGCTTTGGGGTGGATTACAATGAGCAGTTCTTC	CASSFGVDYNEQFF
TRBJ1-3	.	TRBV25-1	.	TGTGCCAGCTCGGGTTCTGGAAACACCATATATTTT	CASSGSGNTIYF
TRBJ1-1	.	TRBV6-5	TRBD1	TGTGCCAGCAGTTGGACAGGGAACACTGAAGCTTTCTTT	CASSWTGNTEAFF
TRBJ2-6	.	TRBV2	.	TGTGCCACCTCTAGGGCGAGCTCTGGGGCCAACGTCCTGACTTTC	CATSRASSGANVLTF
TRBJ1-1	.	TRBV7-9	.	TGTGCCAGCAGCTTAGGCGGGTCGGCATTGCCCACTGAAGCTTTCTTT	CASSLGGSALPTEAFF
TRBJ1-3	few	TRBV4-2	.	TGTGCCAGCAGCCAAGATCATCAGTACTCTGGAAACACCATATATTTT	CASSQDHQYSGNTIYF
TRBJ1-1	.	TRBV11-3	TRBD1	TGTGCCAGCAGCTCATACAGGGGGCCTAGCACTGAAGCTTTCTTT	CASSSYRGPSTEAFF
TRBJ2-2	.	TRBV5-4	.	TGTGCCAGCAGCTTTGACTCCGGGGAGCTGTTTTTT	CASSFDSGELFF
TRBJ2-5	.	TRBV6-1	TRBD2	TGTGCCAGCAGGGATAGCGGGGGAAGGGAGACCCAGTACTTC	CASRDSGGRETQYF
TRBJ2-2	once	TRBV27	.	TGTGCCAGCAGTTTGCTGTCCGGGGAGCTGTTTTTT	CASSLLSGELFF
TRBJ1-1	.	TRBV6-1	.	TGTGCCAGCAGTGAACCGACCACTGAAGCTTTCTTT	CASSEPTTEAFF
TRBJ2-3	.	TRBV18	TRBD1	TGTGCCAGCTCCTTAAAGGCAGGGGGCCGAGGCACCACAGATACGCAGTATTTT	CASSLKAGGRGTTDTQYF
TRBJ2-7	once	TRBV5-1	.	TGCGCCAGCAGCTTGGGGCAGGGGACTTCCTACGAGCAGTACTTC	CASSLGQGTSYEQYF
TRBJ1-4	few	TRBV19	.	TGTGCCAGTAGTATAGACTGGCAGGAAAAACTGTTTTTT	CASSIDWQEKLFF
TRBJ2-7	.	TRBV4-1	.	TGCGCCAGCAGCCAAGGGGTAGGAGACAGCTACGAGCAGTACTTC	CASSQGVGDSYEQYF
TRBJ1-1	.	TRBV4-2	.	TGTGCCAGCAGCCAAGAGCAGGGGTTGAACACTGAAGCTTTCTTT	CASSQEQGLNTEAFF
TRBJ1-5	.	TRBV18	.	TGTGCCAGCTCATCCCCGGACCTTGGCAATCAGCCCCAGCATTTT	CASSSPDLGNQPQHF
TRBJ1-2	.	TRBV5-4	.	TGTGCCAGCAGCTTGTTCCAGGGTGGCTACACCTTC	CASSLFQGGYTF
TRBJ2-1	.	TRBV11-2	TRBD2	TGTGCCAGCAGCACCTTTGCCGGGGGGGAATACAATGAGCAGTTCTTC	CASSTFAGGEYNEQFF
TRBJ1-4	few	TRBV21-1	.	TGTGCCAGCAGCAACCGGGACAGCGATCCTGCAACTAATGAAAAACTGTTTTTT	CASSNRDSDPATNEKLFF
TRBJ1-2	.	TRBV30	.	TGTGCCTGGGAAGTTAACTATGGCTACACCTTC	CAWEVNYGYTF
TRBJ1-5	.	TRBV6-5	.	TGTGCCAGCAGCGTTTGGGGCAATCAGCCCCAGCATTTT	CASSVWGNQPQHF